This TCR beta chain was documented in a study of cytomegalovirus exposure and HLA in healthy donors. Study-wide points: Cytomegalovirus association was assigned to about 150 TCR beta chains.

Both 60 Vbeta primers and 13 Jbeta primers went into the PCR. Sequencing used immunoSEQ multiplex PCR; TCRdb keeps in-frame clones, though not all of them. The sample yields around 120,000 clones, 81% seen once. This clone was counted between two and nine times. Its specificity is not known. Looked up from germline, CDR1 is SGHDT and CDR2 is YYEEEE. V gave up 2 bases and J gave up 1 base, with 15 bases separating them. The length of the CDR3 is 16 residues. This receptor was taken from a man aged 18 to 29 in good health and CMV-seronegative. The chain employs TRBV5-6 and TRBJ1-1; possible D gene TRBD1, 6 bases. The sequencing sample was made of PBMCs. CDR3 sequence: CASSFQTGRANTEAFF. CDR3 nucleotides: TGTGCCAGCAGCTTCCAGACAGGACGAGCGAACACTGAAGCTTTCTTT.